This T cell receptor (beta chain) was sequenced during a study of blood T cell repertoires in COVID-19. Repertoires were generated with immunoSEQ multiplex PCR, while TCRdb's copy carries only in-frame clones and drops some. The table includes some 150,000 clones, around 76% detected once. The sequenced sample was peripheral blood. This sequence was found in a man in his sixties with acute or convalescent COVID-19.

Here the CDR3 reads CASSVDQREAYNEQFF. The DNA for the CDR3 is TGTGCCAGCAGCGTAGACCAGCGGGAGGCTTACAATGAGCAGTTCTTC. The chain combines TRBV9 with TRBJ2-1; 9 bases agree with TRBD2. V was clipped by 0 bases and J by 4 bases; unmatched bases: 5. The CDR3 consists of 16 residues. Germline V gives CDR1 SGDLS, CDR2 YYNGEE.